The sequence of this T cell receptor (beta chain) was determined in a study of blood T cell repertoires in COVID-19. In the original processing: Counts of nucleated cells, estimated from reference gene primer amplification, were obtained. Measured with immunoSEQ multiplex PCR; TCRdb has only the in-frame clones, and not every one. That table is the source of V, J and clone size, and D and trimming were worked out from the DNA. The repertoire holds about 240,000 clones, with roughly 88% as singletons. CDR3 size: 17 residues. The germline V and J ends were trimmed by 0 bases and 2 bases, with 14 bases remaining between them. Germline loops: CDR1 LGHNA, CDR2 YSLEER.

The chain employs TRBV4-3 and TRBJ2-1; the D gene is possibly TRBD2 (6 bases). This sequence was found in a woman aged 25 to 39 with acute or convalescent COVID-19. Sequenced material: peripheral blood. CDR3 residues: CASSQEHSGWTYNEQFF. The CDR3 coding sequence is TGCGCCAGCAGCCAAGAGCATAGCGGATGGACCTACAATGAGCAGTTCTTC.